What follows are 5 T cell receptor beta chains derived from one specimen sequenced in a study of immune evolution from preneoplasia to lung adenocarcinoma. Here immunoSEQ multiplex PCR was the method, and the copy in TCRdb shows in-frame clones only, minus some. This sample carries about 41,000 clones, over 75% of them seen once, and the ten largest clones take roughly 4.7%. Sequencing was done on a sample of FFPE invasive lung adenocarcinoma tissue. All receptors come from a person aged 55 to 75 with lung adenocarcinoma.

This clone came up a few times. The chain links TRBV19 to TRBJ2-7; TRBD2 agrees at 13 bases. Germline loops: CDR1 LNHDA, CDR2 SQIVND (reference sequence). V gave up 6 bases and J gave up 3 bases; unmatched junction bases: 14. The CDR3 is 18 amino acids. CDR3 loop: CASSQRDGGLAGDYEQYF. In nucleotides, the CDR3 is TGTGCCAGTAGCCAACGGGACGGAGGACTAGCGGGAGACTACGAGCAGTACTTC. The full variable domain, in which reference TRBV19 and TRBJ2-7 provide the parts outside the CDR3, is DGGITQSPKYLFRKEGQNVTLSCEQNLNHDAMYWYRQDPGQGLRLIYYSQIVNDFQKGDIAEGYSVSREKKESFPLTVTSAQKNPTAFYLCASSQRDGGLAGDYEQYFGPGTRLTVT.

This chain links TRBV7-9 with TRBJ2-7; D is unresolved. Germline values: CDR1 SEHNR, CDR2 FQNEAQ (reference sequence). Deletions cut 1 base from V and 7 bases from J, with 8 bases between. This CDR3 has 12 amino acids. The CDR3 nucleotides read TGTGCCAGCAGCTTAGGTCCGATGGAGCAGTACTTC. Its translation is CASSLGPMEQYF.

V and J are TRBV5-1 and TRBJ2-7; 14 bases align to TRBD2. Germline CDR1 reads SGHRS; CDR2 reads YFSETQ. J was trimmed by 4 bases and V by 4 bases; bases with no gene match: 4. The CDR3 has 15 residues. In nucleotides, the CDR3 is TGCGCCAGCAGCCCCGGACTAGCGGGAGGTTACGAGCAGTACTTC. Amino acids: CASSPGLAGGYEQYF.

This chain uses TRBV4-2 with TRBJ2-1; D gene uncertain. There are 14 residues in the CDR3. Deletions cut 4 bases from V and 6 bases from J, with 13 bases between. Germline V gene data show CDR1 as LGHNA and CDR2 as YNFKEQ. CDR3 nucleotide sequence: TGTGCCAGCAGCCGCGAGTCCAATACCAATGAGCAGTTCTTC. This sequence encodes CASSRESNTNEQFF.

This clone came up a few times. The rearrangement uses TRBV2 and TRBJ1-1; D uncertain. Deletions cut 4 bases from V and 3 bases from J, with 12 bases between. CDR3 length equals 14 residues. Germline-derived CDR1 and CDR2 are SNHLY and FYNNEI. The chain's CDR3 is CASSAQTAHTEAFF. The CDR3 DNA follows: TGTGCCAGCAGTGCCCAAACAGCGCACACTGAAGCTTTCTTT.